The rows below give T cell receptor beta chains drawn from one sample of a study of blood T cell repertoires in COVID-19. TCRdb's table, derived via immunoSEQ multiplex PCR, lists solely in-frame clones and lacks some. The table lists about 120,000 clones, around 90% of them singletons. The sample was peripheral blood. The receptors shown here come from a woman aged 55-75 years with COVID-19, enrolled during active disease. The CDR3 runs from the conserved cysteine through the conserved F or W. The D gene is left open where the match is weak. The listing skips clone size in some rows; elsewhere it reads once, few, many or a size class.

d_call	clone_size	v_call	j_call	cdr3_aa	cdr3_nt
TRBD2	.	TRBV7-2	TRBJ2-5	CASSLSGLAGGKTQYF	TGTGCCAGCAGCTTAAGCGGGCTAGCGGGGGGCAAGACCCAGTACTTC
TRBD1	.	TRBV6-5	TRBJ1-3	CASSLQTGFWDTIYF	TGTGCCAGCAGTCTACAGACAGGGTTCTGGGACACCATATATTTT
TRBD1	.	TRBV7-2	TRBJ1-1	CASTYRGLNTEAFF	TGTGCCAGCACCTACAGGGGTCTGAACACTGAAGCTTTCTTT
.	.	TRBV21-1	TRBJ2-1	CASSPQRDKLIDEQFF	TGTGCCAGCAGCCCCCAGCGGGACAAATTGATCGATGAGCAGTTCTTC
TRBD2	.	TRBV6-5	TRBJ2-3	CASTPGGGPDTQYF	TGTGCCAGCACCCCCGGGGGGGGACCAGATACGCAGTATTTT
.	.	TRBV5-1	TRBJ2-7	CASSSLFDEQYF	TGCGCCAGCAGCTCACTTTTTGACGAGCAGTACTTC
.	.	TRBV21-1	TRBJ1-6	CASSRNAMSPSKSPLHF	TGTGCCAGCAGCCGTAACGCTATGTCCCCCTCTAAGTCACCCCTCCACTTT
.	.	TRBV15	TRBJ2-7	CATKVGGNYEQYF	TGTGCCACCAAAGTTGGGGGGAACTACGAGCAGTACTTC
TRBD1	.	TRBV6-2/TRBV6-3	TRBJ1-6	CASSPPGQGFSSPLHF	TGTGCCAGCAGTCCCCCGGGACAGGGCTTCTCTTCACCCCTCCACTTT
.	.	TRBV21-1	TRBJ2-3	CASSKKGQGTDTQYF	TGTGCCAGCAGCAAAAAGGGACAGGGAACAGATACGCAGTATTTT
TRBD2	.	TRBV19	TRBJ2-1	CASSPEWGLASNEQFF	TGTGCCAGTAGCCCTGAGTGGGGACTAGCTTCCAATGAGCAGTTCTTC
.	.	TRBV21-1	TRBJ1-1	CASSKSCKGMNTEAFF	TGTGCCAGCAGCAAAAGTTGCAAGGGGATGAACACTGAAGCTTTCTTT
TRBD1	once	TRBV6-2/TRBV6-3	TRBJ1-5	CASSYGTVNQPQHF	TGTGCCAGCAGTTACGGGACAGTGAATCAGCCCCAGCATTTT
TRBD1	.	TRBV20-1	TRBJ1-6	CSASFRDRASPLHF	TGCAGTGCTAGTTTTAGGGACAGGGCGTCACCCCTCCACTTT
.	.	TRBV4-1	TRBJ2-2	CASSQAWRVAGELFF	TGCGCCAGCAGCCAAGCGTGGAGGGTTGCCGGGGAGCTGTTTTTT
.	once	TRBV5-4	TRBJ2-6	CATHTGSGANVLTF	TGTGCCACACATACAGGGTCTGGGGCCAACGTCCTGACTTTC
TRBD2	.	TRBV3-1/TRBV3-2	TRBJ2-3	CASSQAGGAPADTQYF	TGTGCCAGCAGCCAGGCGGGGGGCGCTCCCGCAGATACGCAGTATTTT
TRBD1	.	TRBV12-3/TRBV12-4	TRBJ2-7	CASGGQGGHEQYF	TGTGCCAGCGGAGGACAGGGGGGGCACGAGCAGTACTTC
.	.	TRBV4-1	TRBJ1-2	CASSPGGYDGYTF	TGCGCCAGCAGCCCTGGGGGCTACGATGGCTACACCTTC
.	.	TRBV11-2	TRBJ1-2	CASSLGDRNYGYTF	TGTGCCAGCAGCTTAGGCGACAGAAACTATGGCTACACCTTC
TRBD1	.	TRBV7-2	TRBJ2-7	CASSTRRWTGSSEQYF	TGTGCCAGCAGCACAAGAAGGTGGACAGGGTCTTCGGAGCAGTACTTC
TRBD1	.	TRBV7-9	TRBJ2-3	CASSSNRGDYFSSDTQYF	TGTGCCAGCAGCTCGAACAGGGGTGACTACTTTAGTTCAGATACGCAGTATTTT
.	.	TRBV7-9	TRBJ1-5	CASSLGGDMLGPQHF	TGTGCCAGCAGCTTAGGAGGAGATATGTTGGGGCCCCAGCATTTT
.	.	TRBV27	TRBJ2-7	CAKSPRGTYEQYF	TGTGCCAAGTCTCCGAGAGGAACCTACGAGCAGTACTTC
TRBD2	.	TRBV18	TRBJ2-1	CASSDLAGASNEQFF	TGTGCCAGCTCTGACTTAGCGGGGGCCAGCAATGAGCAGTTCTTC
TRBD2	.	TRBV18	TRBJ2-7	CASSPGTSGAYEQYF	TGTGCCAGCTCACCAGGGACTAGCGGGGCGTACGAGCAGTACTTC